This entry concerns a single TCR beta chain. Participants, roughly 18 to 90 years old, spanned some 23 US areas. Cohort assignment relied on participant-reported clinical history. This entry is derived from a study of blood T cell repertoires in COVID-19. The overall study: The analysed material was cDNA or gDNA that came from T cells, B-cell-depleted T cells, or PBMCs.

Repertoires were generated with immunoSEQ multiplex PCR, while TCRdb's copy carries only in-frame clones and drops some. The sample lists approximately 200,000 clones; approximately 81% were seen once. V was shortened by 4 bases and J by 2 bases, with 15 bases between the two germline ends. Germline CDR1 and CDR2: SGHRS and YFSETQ. This CDR3 region has 15 residues. This clonotype was obtained from a man in his forties who had recovered from COVID-19. V is TRBV5-1 and J is TRBJ2-5; possibly TRBD2 for D (6 bases). Source material: PBMCs or T cells enriched from blood (not recorded which). CDR3 region: CASSPQAGTQETQYF. The CDR3 DNA sequence: TGCGCCAGCAGCCCTCAAGCGGGTACACAAGAGACCCAGTACTTC.